One and the same sample provided the 20 T cell receptor beta chains below, sequenced in a study of early T cells in non-severe SARS-CoV-2 infection. TCRdb re-derived calls from the 5' RACE reads in MiXCR, one entry per CDR3 protein. Of about 55,000 distinct CDR3 sequences listed, about an eighth were seen once; the top ten hold more than 1.1%. The sequencing sample was made of whole blood. The origin of the receptors is an adult who was a healthcare worker with PCR-confirmed SARS-CoV-2 infection or an uninfected control (not recorded which).

The gene calls are TRBV27 and TRBJ1-5, with D unclear. Germline-derived CDR1 and CDR2 are MNHEY and SMNVEV (reference sequence). V was clipped by 1 base and J by 1 base, with 11 bases between them. The CDR3 spans 16 residues. The CDR3 region has the DNA TGTGCCAGCAGTTTATGGACCCCAAGAAGCAATCAGCCCCAGCATTTT. Translation: CASSLWTPRSNQPQHF.

The rearrangement links TRBV12-3 or TRBV12-4 to TRBJ2-7, with D possibly matching TRBD2 (6 bases). V shed 5 bases and J shed 5 bases, with 16 bases lying between them. The CDR3 sequence is 14 residues long. The CDR3, as DNA: TGTGCCAGCAGTAACCACGACGGGAGTAACGAGCAGTACTTC. Amino acids: CASSNHDGSNEQYF.

V is TRBV20-1 and J is TRBJ2-3, with 11 positions matching TRBD2. Germline loops: CDR1 DFQATT, CDR2 SNEGSKA (reference sequence). The trim removed 6 bases at V and 2 bases at J, leaving 4 bases unmatched. This CDR3 comprises 14 residues. The CDR3 DNA reads as TGCAGTGCATATAGCGGGGGGGCCACAGATACGCAGTATTTT. It codes for CSAYSGGATDTQYF.

A few counts support this clonotype. The chain has TRBV29-1 and TRBJ2-3, with a possible D match to TRBD2 (5 bases). CDR3 length: 13 amino acids. Germline lookup yields CDR1 SQVTM and CDR2 ANQGSEA. Between the trimmed V and J ends, which lost 7 bases and 2 bases, there was a span of 13 bases. The CDR3, as DNA: TGCAGCGCCGCCCGGGGAAACACAGATACGCAGTATTTT. Translated, it gives CSAARGNTDTQYF.

The V and J genes are TRBV6-2 or TRBV6-3 and TRBJ2-7, with a weak D call TRBD1 (5 bases). Trimming shortened V by 7 bases and J by 0 bases, and 16 bases separated the two germline ends. The germline CDR1 and CDR2 sequences are MNHEY and SVGEGT. This CDR3 has 15 amino acids. The CDR3 nucleotides are TGTGCCAGCACCGCAGGGTATTCGATCTCCTACGAGCAGTACTTC. It yields the protein CASTAGYSISYEQYF.

This clonotype was counted only a few times. The V and J genes are TRBV6-5 and TRBJ2-5; tentatively, D is TRBD1 or TRBD2 (7 bases each). There are 16 residues in the CDR3. Germline assignment: CDR1 MNHEY and CDR2 SVGAGI. The V and J ends lost 2 bases and 1 base respectively, with 14 bases between them. DNA of the CDR3: TGTGCCAGCAGTTACGGGGGGGGACAGCTCCAAGAGACCCAGTACTTC. It specifies CASSYGGGQLQETQYF.

This clonotype was observed many times. This chain uses TRBV20-1 with TRBJ2-5; 10 bases fit TRBD1. After removal of 5 bases from V and 5 bases from J, the junction contained 11 bases not matched to a gene. The length of the CDR3 is 15 residues. Germline lookup yields CDR1 DFQATT and CDR2 SNEGSKA (reference sequence). CDR3 sequence (DNA): TGCAGTGCTTTATCTAGGGACAGGGGTAGGGAGACCCAGTACTTC. Residues: CSALSRDRGRETQYF.

The CDR3 nucleotides read TGTGCTAGTGGGCCGACAGGGGTCCACAATGAGCAGTTCTTC. Translation: CASGPTGVHNEQFF. The J gene is TRBJ2-1, the V gene TRBV12-5; 8 bases are a match to TRBD1. Trimming cost V 6 bases and J 5 bases; bases outside gene matches: 6. The CDR3 is 14 amino acids. From germline, CDR1 is LGHNT and CDR2 FRNRAP.

The V call is TRBV7-2, the J call TRBJ2-5, with D uncertain. CDR3 length: 11 amino acids. Germline V gene data show CDR1 as SGHTA and CDR2 as FQGNSA. Trimming removed 5 bases from V and 5 bases from J, with 6 bases in between. The CDR3 spells CASSIVETQYF. In DNA, the CDR3 is TGTGCCAGCAGCATAGTGGAGACCCAGTACTTC. Complete variable domain (other parts from reference TRBV7-2 and TRBJ2-5): GAGVSQSPSNKVTEKGKDVELRCDPISGHTALYWYRQSLGQGLEFLIYFQGNSAPDKSGLPSDRFSAERTGGSVSTLTIQRTQQEDSAVYLCASSIVETQYFGPGTRLLVL.

CDR3 region: CASSQRGRTEAFF. CDR3 sequence (DNA): TGCGCCAGCAGCCAAAGGGGACGGACTGAAGCTTTCTTT. The chain combines TRBV4-3 with TRBJ1-1; TRBD1 might be the D (5 bases). Deletions cut 2 bases from V and 5 bases from J, with 9 bases between. The CDR3 length is 13 residues. Germline V gene lookup returns CDR1 LGHNA and CDR2 YSLEER.

On this clonotype: Being one base from a much bigger clone, this may be a read error. The V call is TRBV5-1, the J call TRBJ2-2; unclear D gene. The germline gives CDR1 SGHRS, CDR2 YFSETQ. There are 15 residues in the CDR3. CDR3 protein: CASSLGRSNTWELFF. For the CDR3, the DNA is TGCGCCAGCAGCTTGGGGCGGTCGAACACCTGGGAGCTGTTTTTT.

In regard to this clonotype: A much more abundant neighbour one base away suggests this may be a read error. The rearrangement joins TRBV12-5 to TRBJ2-1; D is unclear. The CDR3 consists of 12 residues. Germline V gives CDR1 LGHNT, CDR2 FRNRAP. V was shortened by 6 bases and J by 6 bases, with 9 bases between the two germline ends. The DNA of the CDR3 is TGTGCTAGTGGGGCTGGATGCAATGAGCAGTTCTTC. Translated, it gives CASGAGCNEQFF.

This clonotype came up many times. The chain uses TRBV15 and TRBJ1-1; no definite D call. V was shortened by 0 bases and J by 8 bases, with 10 bases between the two germline ends. CDR3 size: 13 residues. CDR1 and CDR2 (germline): LNHNV, YYDKDF (reference sequence). The CDR3 nucleotides are TGTGCCACCAGCAGAGATGGGCAATGGGAAGCTTTCTTT. Translated, it gives CATSRDGQWEAFF.

CDR3 nucleotides: TGTGCCAGCAGCTCTACAGGGAACACTGAAGCTTTCTTT. The encoded protein is CASSSTGNTEAFF. V is TRBV7-6 and J is TRBJ1-1; the D gene is possibly TRBD1 (5 bases). The CDR3 length is 13 residues. Germline V gene lookup returns CDR1 SGHVS and CDR2 FNYEAQ. Trimming removed 4 bases at V and 1 base at J, with 7 bases between.

The V and J genes are TRBV20-1 and TRBJ2-5; 7 bases match TRBD2. Germline V gene data show CDR1 as DFQATT and CDR2 as SNEGSKA (reference sequence). Trimming cost V 2 bases and J 1 base; bases outside gene matches: 7. CDR3 length: 15 amino acids. This CDR3 is CSARLFGGGQETQYF. The CDR3 coding sequence is TGCAGTGCTAGACTTTTTGGGGGGGGCCAAGAGACCCAGTACTTC.

This clonotype was observed at least ten times. The J gene is TRBJ1-4, the V gene TRBV18; D is possibly TRBD1 (6 bases). CDR1 is KGHSH and CDR2 is LQKENI in the germline V gene. CDR3 length equals 14 residues. The V end was cut by 3 bases, the J end by 3 bases, with 8 bases between. The CDR3, as DNA: TGTGCCAGCTCACCGGACAGCCCTAATGAAAAACTGTTTTTT. Its protein is CASSPDSPNEKLFF.

This clonotype appeared a few times. The V call is TRBV4-2, the J call TRBJ1-1; D not certain. Looked up from germline, CDR1 is LGHNA and CDR2 is YNFKEQ. Trimming removed 0 bases from V and 6 bases from J, with 8 bases in between. The CDR3 consists of 13 residues. The CDR3 protein is CASSQERIAEAFF. CDR3 bases: TGTGCCAGCAGCCAAGAGAGGATTGCTGAAGCTTTCTTT.

This clonotype has only a few counts. V and J are TRBV2 and TRBJ1-2; D gene uncertain. CDR1 and CDR2 from the germline V gene are SNHLY and FYNNEI. Trimming pared 4 bases from V and 4 bases from J, leaving 10 bases between. The CDR3 runs to 13 residues. The CDR3 sequence: CASSAGRGYGYTF. The CDR3 DNA reads TGTGCCAGCAGTGCCGGCCGAGGCTATGGCTACACCTTC.

V gene TRBV7-2 combines with J gene TRBJ2-7; TRBD2 is a possible D gene (6 bases). The V and J ends lost 3 bases and 6 bases respectively, with 21 bases between them. Germline CDR1 and CDR2: SGHTA and FQGNSA. The CDR3 totals 16 residues. CDR3 loop: CASSFSGLTASGEQYF. The CDR3 DNA is TGTGCCAGCAGCTTTAGCGGCCTGACAGCCTCTGGCGAGCAGTACTTC.

CDR3 amino acids: CASSQVSSHEQFF. In DNA form, the CDR3 reads TGCGCCAGCAGCCAAGTTAGTTCCCATGAGCAGTTCTTC. V gene TRBV4-1 combines with J gene TRBJ2-1; D is unresolved. The CDR3 is 13 residues long. The germline V gene has CDR1 MGHRA and CDR2 YSYEKL. V was cut by 1 base and J by 8 bases, with 9 bases left in between.